The rows below give T cell receptor beta chains drawn from one sample of a study of control samples from healthy donors and cancer patients. Using immunoSEQ multiplex PCR, the repertoire was profiled, and TCRdb retains in-frame clones only, with some absent. The sample records 95,000 to 100,000 clones, around 89% being singletons. Source material: blood. These receptors came from a man aged 30 to 39 in good health. Both conserved end residues are part of each CDR3.

v_call,j_call,cdr3_aa
TRBV29-1,TRBJ1-1,CSVEAFGGTTTEAFF
TRBV4-3,TRBJ2-7,CASSQDKDSYEQYF
TRBV28,TRBJ2-7,CASSVPGTGLREQYF
TRBV7-2,TRBJ1-1,CASSSSPGRNTEAFF
TRBV30,TRBJ2-5,CAWTINQETQYF
TRBV19,TRBJ1-3,CASTRSFAENTIYF
TRBV18,TRBJ1-4,CASSSQGAVNEKLFF
TRBV4-1,TRBJ2-3,CASSQALTTDTQYF
TRBV6-5,TRBJ2-3,CASSYSGQMRDTQYF
TRBV4-3,TRBJ2-5,CASSQGTAGEGRETQYF
TRBV5-6,TRBJ2-1,CASSLAGGIKVNEQFF
TRBV2,TRBJ2-2,CASRVQGTNTGELFF
TRBV16,TRBJ1-1,CASSPRGRGTEAFF
TRBV5-1,TRBJ1-1,CASSLAVNTEAFF
TRBV27,TRBJ2-3,CASSLTGLAGGWTDTQYF
TRBV19,TRBJ1-5,CASSIAAGRQPQHF
TRBV2,TRBJ1-4,CASRGAPNEKLFF
TRBV28,TRBJ1-4,CASSWTGQSEKLFF
TRBV5-1,TRBJ1-6,CASSERTGQGFSPLHF
TRBV19,TRBJ2-3,CASSVTGPDTQYF
TRBV29-1,TRBJ2-6,CSVLIGGSGANVLTF
TRBV29-1,TRBJ2-3,CSVEEGTGNNADTQYF
TRBV30,TRBJ2-5,CASSGGEYQETQYF
TRBV19,TRBJ1-2,CASSIDRTAYGYTF
TRBV28,TRBJ1-5,CASRRRYSNQPQHF
TRBV6-5,TRBJ1-2,CASSYSQGARRGYTF
TRBV5-4,TRBJ2-5,CASSLPPTGGETQYF
TRBV7-9,TRBJ2-1,CASSPGTYNEQFF
TRBV4-3,TRBJ1-1,CASSQELNTEAFF
TRBV24-1,TRBJ2-3,CATSAGTSGLTDTQYF
TRBV28,TRBJ1-2,CASSVEGRQGRNTF
TRBV29-1,TRBJ2-7,CSVLTGGGTYEQYF
TRBV28,TRBJ2-5,CASSYFRTREETQYF
TRBV4-1,TRBJ1-5,CASSQDGGSNQPQHF
TRBV7-8,TRBJ1-2,CASRTLTPHLGSYGYTF
TRBV6-5,TRBJ1-4,CASSYFRGRVQEKLFF
TRBV15,TRBJ2-1,CATSTANNEQFF
TRBV6-5,TRBJ2-3,CASNGGYTDTQYF
TRBV2,TRBJ2-1,CASSFPGQSDEQFF
TRBV6-5,TRBJ1-1,CATTFWANTEAFF
TRBV7-9,TRBJ2-3,CASRPEFGEAWKTQYF
TRBV7-2,TRBJ2-7,CASSSPAGSMMHEQYF
TRBV7-9,TRBJ1-2,CASSRMTGLGYGYTF
TRBV5-4,TRBJ1-2,CASSRDRSYGYTF
TRBV2,TRBJ1-6,CASSTGTFSSPLHF
TRBV5-1,TRBJ2-7,CASSSGGGRRDEQYF
TRBV12-3/TRBV12-4,TRBJ2-3,CASSFSYTQYF
TRBV7-8,TRBJ1-2,CASSRFQGGANYGYTF
TRBV10-2,TRBJ2-5,CASSVTAETQYF
TRBV5-6,TRBJ1-2,CASSFTLSFQQTVSGYTF